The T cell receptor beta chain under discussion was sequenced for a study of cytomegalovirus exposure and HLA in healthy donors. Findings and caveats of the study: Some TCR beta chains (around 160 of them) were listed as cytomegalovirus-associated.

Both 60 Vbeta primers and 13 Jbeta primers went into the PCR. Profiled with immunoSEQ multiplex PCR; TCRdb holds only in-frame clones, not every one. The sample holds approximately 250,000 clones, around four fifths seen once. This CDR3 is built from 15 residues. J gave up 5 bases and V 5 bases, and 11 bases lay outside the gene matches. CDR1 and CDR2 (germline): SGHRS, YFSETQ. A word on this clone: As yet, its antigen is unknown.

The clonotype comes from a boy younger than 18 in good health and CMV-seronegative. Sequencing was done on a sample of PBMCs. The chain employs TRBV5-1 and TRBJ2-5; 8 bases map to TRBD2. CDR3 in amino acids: CASRAGGGPRETQYF. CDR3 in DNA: TGCGCCAGCAGGGCTGGCGGGGGGCCCCGGGAGACCCAGTACTTC.